This TCR beta chain came from a study of response to subunit inactivated influenza vaccine. This clonotype was recorded at least ten times. Its antigen remains unknown. The CDR3 contains 14 residues. Germline values: CDR1 SGHRS, CDR2 YFSETQ. V lost 2 bases, J lost 2 bases, and 3 bases stayed unmatched. Study results and caveats: Authors suggested each seasonal influenza vaccination recruits few new T cells.

TCRdb reanalysed the RT-PCR reads using MiXCR and keeps one entry per CDR3 protein. The table lists hundreds of thousands of distinct CDR3 sequences, about 25% of them singletons. The V and J genes are TRBV5-1 and TRBJ1-1; 7 nucleotides align to TRBD1. The sample here was CD4+ T cells sorted from PBMCs, taken around 5 days after vaccination. The sequence derives from a man in his fifties who received an inactivated influenza vaccine. CDR3 bases: TGCGCCAGCAGCTTCGACAGGGCCAACACTGAAGCTTTCTTT. Protein product: CASSFDRANTEAFF.